This T cell receptor (beta chain) was recorded in a study of blood T cells in healthy people across ages. Drawing of peripheral blood yielded about 9.8 milliliters from each donor. The CDR3 has 15 residues. The germline V gene encodes CDR1 SEHNR and CDR2 FQNEAQ (reference sequence). The V and J ends lost 7 bases and 0 bases respectively, with 13 bases between them. A second PCR, run for about 7 to 11 cycles, used a sample-barcoded 5' primer plus a J-beta primer mix. In TCRdb, the 5' RACE reads were re-called with MiXCR into one record per CDR3 protein. The data contain roughly 800,000 distinct CDR3 sequences, around 25% of them singletons. The same sample was also used in a study of T cells of mothers and their children. In that study: Overlap ran slightly, non-significantly higher for related than unrelated mother-child pairs. The authors found no persistent microchimeric T cell clones.

Sequencing was done on a sample of blood. The J gene is TRBJ2-4, the V gene TRBV7-9; D ambiguous. This clonotype was obtained from a boy between 10 and 17 years old in good health. CDR3 region: CASTESSVAKNIQYF. The CDR3 region has the DNA TGTGCCAGCACCGAGAGTAGTGTAGCCAAAAACATTCAGTACTTC.